A single sample is the source of the 20 T cell receptor beta chains below, sequenced in a study of shared T cell receptors in the human thymus. The repertoire was sequenced with immunoSEQ multiplex PCR; TCRdb's copy has only in-frame clones and lacks some. There are about 660,000 clones in the sample; approximately 88% occur only once, and over 0.008% lies in the top ten. The sample also formed part of further work on human thymus T cells.

The sample taken for sequencing was thymocytes. The source of these receptors is a boy in the first two years of life with a congenital heart defect.

J is TRBJ2-5 and V is TRBV6-1; D is possibly TRBD2 (7 bases). CDR1 MNHNS and CDR2 SASEGT come from the germline V gene. The V and J ends lost 0 bases and 1 base respectively, with 18 bases between them. There are 18 residues in the CDR3. CDR3 loop: CASSEAAWGGPFQETQYF. The CDR3 bases are TGTGCCAGCAGTGAAGCAGCGTGGGGGGGCCCCTTCCAAGAGACCCAGTACTTC.

J is TRBJ2-7 and V is TRBV2; possibly TRBD1 for D (6 bases). CDR3 size: 16 residues. V shed 0 bases and J shed 0 bases, with 12 bases lying between them. In germline, CDR1 is SNHLY, CDR2 FYNNEI. The CDR3 nucleotides read TGTGCCAGCAGTGAAGCCCAGGGGTCACGCTCCTACGAGCAGTACTTC. It is translated as CASSEAQGSRSYEQYF.

The chain joins TRBV4-1 to TRBJ2-1; D is perhaps TRBD2 (6 bases). In germline, CDR1 is MGHRA, CDR2 YSYEKL. CDR3 length: 17 amino acids. V was cut by 3 bases and J by 7 bases, with 22 bases left in between. In DNA, the CDR3 is TGCGCCAGCAGCCAGGCGGGGACTTTCCTCGATCTAAATGAGCAGTTCTTC. Translating it yields CASSQAGTFLDLNEQFF.

The J gene is TRBJ2-1, the V gene TRBV5-1; 15 bases map to TRBD2. CDR1 is SGHRS and CDR2 is YFSETQ in the germline V gene. The ends lost 4 bases at V and 7 bases at J; junction bases unmatched: 12. This CDR3 has 18 amino acids. The CDR3 loop reads CASSPFWTSGRGLNEQFF. The CDR3 DNA is TGCGCCAGCAGCCCCTTTTGGACTAGCGGGAGGGGGTTGAATGAGCAGTTCTTC.

The chain carries TRBV19 and TRBJ1-5; 7 positions agree with TRBD1. V lost 5 bases to trimming and J lost 4 bases; unmatched junction nucleotides: 14. Germline CDR1 is LNHDA and CDR2 is SQIVND (reference sequence). The CDR3 loop spans 17 amino acids. In nucleotides, the CDR3 is TGTGCCAGTAGTGGGACAGACCGGTTTCGAGGTAATCAGCCCCAGCATTTT. This sequence encodes CASSGTDRFRGNQPQHF.

V usage is TRBV7-9 and J usage is TRBJ2-7; possible D gene TRBD2, 7 bases. V lost 5 bases, J lost 0 bases, and 14 bases lay in between. CDR1 is SEHNR and CDR2 is FQNEAQ in the germline V gene (reference sequence). The CDR3 has 15 residues. In DNA form, the CDR3 reads TGTGCCAGCAGCCCCCGGGGGGCAGTCTCCTACGAGCAGTACTTC. Translation: CASSPRGAVSYEQYF.

This sequence joins TRBV29-1 and TRBJ2-7, with a tentative D call TRBD1 (5 bases). The germline gives CDR1 SQVTM, CDR2 ANQGSEA. The CDR3 extends over 11 amino acids. Trimming left V 3 bases short and J 3 bases short, with 6 bases between. This chain's CDR3 is CSVDQGYEQYF. The CDR3 DNA sequence: TGCAGCGTTGACCAGGGCTACGAGCAGTACTTC.

The rearrangement uses TRBV18 and TRBJ2-2; possible D gene TRBD1, 5 bases. Trimming removed 3 bases at V and 6 bases at J, with 14 bases between. The CDR3 is 15 residues long. CDR1 and CDR2 (germline): KGHSH, LQKENI. Here the CDR3 DNA reads TGTGCCAGCTCACCCCCAAGGGAAGGGGCCGGGGAGCTGTTTTTT. As protein: CASSPPREGAGELFF.

The V call is TRBV29-1, the J call TRBJ2-1; 7 nucleotides match TRBD1. Germline V gene sequence: CDR1 SQVTM, CDR2 ANQGSEA. After removal of 5 bases from V and 10 bases from J, the junction contained 14 bases not matched to a gene. The CDR3 loop spans 14 amino acids. The CDR3, as DNA: TGCAGCGTTCTACCCGGGACAGCTGAGTCGGAGCAGTTCTTC. As protein: CSVLPGTAESEQFF.

This chain joins TRBV30 and TRBJ1-5; no clear D. The germline V and J ends were trimmed by 0 bases and 8 bases, with 8 bases remaining between them. CDR1 and CDR2 from the germline V gene are GTSNPN and SVGIG (reference sequence). CDR3 size: 12 residues. The DNA of the CDR3 is TGTGCCTGGAGTGTAAAGCGGGAGCCCCAGCATTTT. Translation: CAWSVKREPQHF.

This clone was seen a handful of times. The V and J genes are TRBV27 and TRBJ2-7, with a weak D call TRBD1 (6 bases). The V end was cut by 8 bases, the J end by 0 bases, with 29 bases between. The CDR3 totals 19 residues. Per germline, CDR1 MNHEY and CDR2 SMNVEV (reference sequence). This CDR3 reads CASLKVGNRDTFNSYEQYF. CDR3 DNA: TGTGCCAGCCTGAAGGTTGGGAACAGGGACACCTTTAACTCCTACGAGCAGTACTTC.

The gene calls are TRBV6-4 and TRBJ1-1; D not certain. The V gene lost 3 bases and the J gene lost 0 bases, with 8 bases spanning the gap. This CDR3 is 14 amino acids long. Germline V CDR1 and CDR2: MRHNA, SNTAGT. In nucleotides, the CDR3 is TGTGCCAGCAGTGAAAACGGTGTGAACACTGAAGCTTTCTTT. Translated: CASSENGVNTEAFF.

The chain has TRBV6-5 and TRBJ2-7, with 11 bases identical to TRBD2. The germline V gene has CDR1 MNHEY and CDR2 SVGAGI. This CDR3 spans 16 amino acids. The J segment lost 3 bases and the V segment lost 4 bases, leaving 8 bases of the junction unmatched. Written as DNA, the CDR3 is TGTGCCAGCAGTTGCTCTACTAGCGGGGGCTTCTACGAGCAGTACTTC. Translated: CASSCSTSGGFYEQYF.

The CDR3 bases are TGCGCCAGCAGCACCCGCGGGGGGATGTACGAGCAGTACTTC. As protein: CASSTRGGMYEQYF. This rearrangement joins TRBV5-1 to TRBJ2-7, with 8 bases matching TRBD2. The CDR3 has 14 residues. Germline loops: CDR1 SGHRS, CDR2 YFSETQ. V dropped 4 bases and J dropped 4; count of bases not matched to a gene: 7.

The chain employs TRBV7-2 and TRBJ2-7; 7 positions agree with TRBD1. The germline CDR1 and CDR2 sequences are SGHTA and FQGNSA. Germline trimming cut 8 bases from V and 3 bases from J; bases unmatched to any gene: 13. The CDR3 is made up of 15 amino acids. Here the CDR3 reads CASVWDSPPHYEQYF. In nucleotides, the CDR3 is TGTGCCAGCGTATGGGACAGCCCACCCCACTACGAGCAGTACTTC.

The chain employs TRBV7-9 and TRBJ2-5; 7 bases are shared with TRBD2. The germline gives CDR1 SEHNR, CDR2 FQNEAQ (reference sequence). With V trimmed by 5 bases and J by 5 bases, 11 bases remained unmatched. The CDR3 is 15 residues long. The CDR3 nucleotides read TGTGCCAGCAGCCATGATTTTGGCGGGAGTGAGACCCAGTACTTC. It encodes CASSHDFGGSETQYF.

This clone showed up just once. J is TRBJ2-7 and V is TRBV7-9; tentatively, D is TRBD2 (6 bases). The CDR3 loop spans 15 amino acids. Trimming pared 4 bases from V and 1 base from J, leaving 14 bases between. CDR1 is SEHNR, CDR2 FQNEAQ, per germline (reference sequence). The CDR3 sequence: CASSYRESYSYEQYF. The CDR3 region has the DNA TGTGCCAGCAGCTACCGGGAGAGCTATTCCTACGAGCAGTACTTC.

The chain has TRBV4-2 and TRBJ2-5; D might be TRBD1 (5 bases). This CDR3 comprises 14 residues. V gave up 5 bases and J gave up 5 bases, with 15 bases separating them. Germline V gene lookup returns CDR1 LGHNA and CDR2 YNFKEQ. The CDR3: CASSSRDSKETQYF. The CDR3 DNA sequence: TGTGCCAGCAGCTCCCGTGACAGCAAGGAGACCCAGTACTTC.

J is TRBJ2-3 and V is TRBV6-4, with 11 nucleotides matching TRBD1. CDR1 and CDR2 (germline): MRHNA, SNTAGT. Trimming took 5 bases from V and 5 from J; bases not matched to a gene: 3. The CDR3 runs 14 residues. CDR3 bases: TGTGCCAGCAGTTGGACAGGGGGCTTAGATACGCAGTATTTT. It codes for CASSWTGGLDTQYF.

The chain uses TRBV7-2 and TRBJ2-1; 8 bases match TRBD2. After removal of 11 bases from V and 9 bases from J, the junction contained 0 bases not matched to a gene. The CDR3 is 9 amino acids. CDR1 SGHTA and CDR2 FQGNSA come from the germline V gene. As DNA, the CDR3 is TGTGCCGCGGGGGGTGAGCAGTTCTTC. It specifies CAAGGEQFF.